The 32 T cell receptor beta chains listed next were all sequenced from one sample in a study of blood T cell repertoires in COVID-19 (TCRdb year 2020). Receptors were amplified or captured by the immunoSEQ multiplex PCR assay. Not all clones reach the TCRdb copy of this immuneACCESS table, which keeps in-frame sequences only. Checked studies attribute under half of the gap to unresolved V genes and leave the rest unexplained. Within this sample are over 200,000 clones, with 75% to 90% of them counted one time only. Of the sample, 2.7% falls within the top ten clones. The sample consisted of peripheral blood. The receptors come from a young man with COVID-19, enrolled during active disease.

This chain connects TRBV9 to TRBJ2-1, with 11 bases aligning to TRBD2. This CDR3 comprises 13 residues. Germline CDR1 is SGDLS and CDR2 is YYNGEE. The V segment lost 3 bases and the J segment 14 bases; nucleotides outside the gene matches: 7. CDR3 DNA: TGTGCCAGCAGCGGTCTAGCGGGGGGATTTAAGTTCTTC. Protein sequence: CASSGLAGGFKFF.

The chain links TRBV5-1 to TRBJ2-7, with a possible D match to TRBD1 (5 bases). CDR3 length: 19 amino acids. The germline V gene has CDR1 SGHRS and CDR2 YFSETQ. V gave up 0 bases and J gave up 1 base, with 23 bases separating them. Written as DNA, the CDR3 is TGCGCCAGCAGCTTGGGGGGCAGGGCCTACTACAACGTATCCTACGAGCAGTACTTC. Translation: CASSLGGRAYYNVSYEQYF.

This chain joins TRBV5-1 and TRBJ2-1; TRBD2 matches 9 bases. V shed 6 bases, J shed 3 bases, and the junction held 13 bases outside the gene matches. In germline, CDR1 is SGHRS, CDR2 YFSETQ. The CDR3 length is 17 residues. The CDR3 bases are TGCGCCAGCACCCGGGGGGGCCTAGCGGGGAACTACAATGAGCAGTTCTTC. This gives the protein CASTRGGLAGNYNEQFF.

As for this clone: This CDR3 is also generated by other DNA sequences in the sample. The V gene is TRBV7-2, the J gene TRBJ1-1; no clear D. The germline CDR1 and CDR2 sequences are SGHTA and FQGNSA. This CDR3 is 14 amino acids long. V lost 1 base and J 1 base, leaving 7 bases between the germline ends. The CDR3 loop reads CASSLVTGNTEAFF. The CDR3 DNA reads TGTGCCAGCAGCTTAGTTACGGGGAACACTGAAGCTTTCTTT.

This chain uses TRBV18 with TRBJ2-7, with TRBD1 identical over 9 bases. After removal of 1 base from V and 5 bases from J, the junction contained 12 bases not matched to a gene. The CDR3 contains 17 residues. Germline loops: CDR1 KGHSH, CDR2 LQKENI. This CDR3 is CASSPRSSGQGLNEQYF. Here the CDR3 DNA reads TGTGCCAGCTCACCACGATCGTCGGGACAGGGCCTTAACGAGCAGTACTTC.

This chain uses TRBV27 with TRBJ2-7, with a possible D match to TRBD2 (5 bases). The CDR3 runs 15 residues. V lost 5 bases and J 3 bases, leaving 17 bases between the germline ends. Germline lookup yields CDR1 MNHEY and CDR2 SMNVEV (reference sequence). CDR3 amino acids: CASSPLGRVSYEQYF. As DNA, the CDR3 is TGTGCCAGCAGTCCTCTTGGGCGGGTGAGCTACGAGCAGTACTTC.

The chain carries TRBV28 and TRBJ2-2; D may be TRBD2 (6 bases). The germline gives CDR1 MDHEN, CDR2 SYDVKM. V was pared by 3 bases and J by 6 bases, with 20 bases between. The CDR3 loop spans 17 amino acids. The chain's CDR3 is CASSLATGTPRAGELFF. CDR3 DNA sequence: TGTGCCAGCAGTTTGGCCACCGGGACTCCAAGGGCCGGGGAGCTGTTTTTT.

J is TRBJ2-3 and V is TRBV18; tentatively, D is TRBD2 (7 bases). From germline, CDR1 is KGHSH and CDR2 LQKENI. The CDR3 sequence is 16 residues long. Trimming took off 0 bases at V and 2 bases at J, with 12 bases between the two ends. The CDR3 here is CASSPPGGGITDTQYF. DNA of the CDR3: TGTGCCAGCTCACCACCGGGGGGGGGCATCACAGATACGCAGTATTTT.

Written as DNA, the CDR3 is TGTGCCAGCAGCGTAGGGATTGGGGAGTACGCCTACGAGCAGTACTTC. Its translation is CASSVGIGEYAYEQYF. The chain combines TRBV9 with TRBJ2-7; TRBD2 might be the D (5 bases). The V gene's germline CDR1 is SGDLS and CDR2 YYNGEE. This CDR3 is built from 16 residues. V dropped 0 bases and J dropped 2 bases, with 15 bases sitting between them.

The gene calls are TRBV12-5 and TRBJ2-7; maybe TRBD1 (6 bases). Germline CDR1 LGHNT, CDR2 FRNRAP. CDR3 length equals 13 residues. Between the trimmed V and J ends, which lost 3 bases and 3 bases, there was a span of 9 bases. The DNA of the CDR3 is TGTGCTAGTGGTTTAGGGACACACTACGAGCAGTACTTC. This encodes CASGLGTHYEQYF.

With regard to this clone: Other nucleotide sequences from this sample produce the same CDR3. The CDR3 protein is CASSFSGYQPQHF. The DNA for the CDR3 is TGTGCCAGCAGTTTTTCAGGGTATCAGCCCCAGCATTTT. The chain joins TRBV12-3 or TRBV12-4 to TRBJ1-5; a weak D match, TRBD1 (5 bases). The CDR3 sequence is 13 residues long. Trimming took 3 bases from V and 5 from J, leaving 8 bases between them.

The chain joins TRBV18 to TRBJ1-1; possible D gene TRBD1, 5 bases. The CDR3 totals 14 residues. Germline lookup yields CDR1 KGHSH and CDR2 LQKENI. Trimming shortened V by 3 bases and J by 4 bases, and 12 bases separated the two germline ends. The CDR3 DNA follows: TGTGCCAGCTCACCGGAACGGGGGATCACTGAAGCTTTCTTT. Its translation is CASSPERGITEAFF.

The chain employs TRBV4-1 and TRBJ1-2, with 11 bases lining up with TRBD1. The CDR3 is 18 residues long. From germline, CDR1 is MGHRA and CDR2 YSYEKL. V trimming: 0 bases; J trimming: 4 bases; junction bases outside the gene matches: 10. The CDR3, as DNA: TGCGCCAGCAGCCAAGAAGGGCCCGGACAGGGGGCTGTCTATGGCTACACCTTC. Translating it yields CASSQEGPGQGAVYGYTF.

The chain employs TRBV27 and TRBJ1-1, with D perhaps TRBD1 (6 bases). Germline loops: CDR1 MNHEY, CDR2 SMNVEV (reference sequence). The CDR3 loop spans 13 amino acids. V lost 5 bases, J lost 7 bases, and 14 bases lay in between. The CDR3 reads CASSLQGGNEAFF. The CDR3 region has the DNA TGTGCCAGCAGTCTACAGGGAGGGAATGAAGCTTTCTTT.

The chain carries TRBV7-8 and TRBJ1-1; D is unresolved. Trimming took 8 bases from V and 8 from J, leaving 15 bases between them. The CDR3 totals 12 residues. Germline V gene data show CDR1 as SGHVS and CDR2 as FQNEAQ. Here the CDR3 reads CASQFGEEEAFF. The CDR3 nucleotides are TGTGCCAGCCAATTCGGGGAAGAAGAAGCTTTCTTT. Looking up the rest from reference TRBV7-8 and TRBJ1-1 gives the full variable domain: GAGVSQSPRYKVAKRGQDVALRCDPISGHVSLFWYQQALGQGPEFLTYFQNEAQLDKSGLPSDRFFAERPEGSVSTLKIQRTQQEDSAVYLCASQFGEEEAFFGQGTRLTVV.

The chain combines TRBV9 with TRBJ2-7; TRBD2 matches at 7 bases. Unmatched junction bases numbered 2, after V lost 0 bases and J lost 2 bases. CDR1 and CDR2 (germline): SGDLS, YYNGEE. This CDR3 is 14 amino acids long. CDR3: CASSVVGGAYEQYF. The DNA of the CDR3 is TGTGCCAGCAGCGTAGTTGGGGGGGCCTACGAGCAGTACTTC.

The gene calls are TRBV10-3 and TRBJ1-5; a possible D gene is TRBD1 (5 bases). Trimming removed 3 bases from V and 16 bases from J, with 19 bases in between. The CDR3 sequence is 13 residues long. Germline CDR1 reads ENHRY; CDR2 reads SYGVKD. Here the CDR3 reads CAISDHESGMHHF. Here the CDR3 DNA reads TGTGCCATCAGTGACCACGAGTCAGGGATGCACCATTTT.

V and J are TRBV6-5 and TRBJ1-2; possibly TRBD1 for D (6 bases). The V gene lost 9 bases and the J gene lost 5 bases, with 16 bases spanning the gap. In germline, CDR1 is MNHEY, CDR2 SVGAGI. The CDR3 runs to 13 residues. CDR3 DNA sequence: TGTGCCAGTCAGGGGTCGGGTGCTTATGGCTACACCTTC. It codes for CASQGSGAYGYTF.

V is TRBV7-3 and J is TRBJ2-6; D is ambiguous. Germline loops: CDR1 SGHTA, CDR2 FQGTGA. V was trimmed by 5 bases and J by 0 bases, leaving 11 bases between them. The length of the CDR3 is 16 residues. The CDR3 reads CASSTYSYSGANVLTF. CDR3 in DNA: TGTGCCAGCAGCACATACAGCTACTCTGGGGCCAACGTCCTGACTTTC. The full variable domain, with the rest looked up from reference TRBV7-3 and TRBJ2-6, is GAGVSQTPSNKVTEKGKYVELRCDPISGHTALYWYRQSLGQGPEFLIYFQGTGAADDSGLPNDRFFAVRPEGSVSTLKIQRTERGDSAVYLCASSTYSYSGANVLTFGAGSRLTVL.

In DNA form, the CDR3 reads TGCGCCAGCAGCCGCGCGGACAGGGCTCAGGATGCAGCTTTCTTT. Its translation is CASSRADRAQDAAFF. The chain recombines TRBV4-3 with TRBJ1-1; TRBD1 matches 8 bases. The germline gives CDR1 LGHNA, CDR2 YSLEER. This CDR3 comprises 15 residues. The trim removed 4 bases at V and 10 bases at J, leaving 14 bases unmatched.

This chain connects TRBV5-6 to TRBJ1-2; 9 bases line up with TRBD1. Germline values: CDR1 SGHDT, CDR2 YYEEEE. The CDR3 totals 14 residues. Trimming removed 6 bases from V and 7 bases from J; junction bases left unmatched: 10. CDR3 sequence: CASTTGTGSFGYTF. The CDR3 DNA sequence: TGTGCCAGCACAACCGGGACAGGGTCCTTTGGCTACACCTTC.

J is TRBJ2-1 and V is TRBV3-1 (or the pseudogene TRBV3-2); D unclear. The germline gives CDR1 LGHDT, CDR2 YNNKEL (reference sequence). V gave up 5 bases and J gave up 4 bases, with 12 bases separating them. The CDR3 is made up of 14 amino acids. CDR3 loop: CASSFSTPYNEQFF. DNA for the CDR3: TGTGCCAGCAGCTTTAGTACTCCATACAATGAGCAGTTCTTC.

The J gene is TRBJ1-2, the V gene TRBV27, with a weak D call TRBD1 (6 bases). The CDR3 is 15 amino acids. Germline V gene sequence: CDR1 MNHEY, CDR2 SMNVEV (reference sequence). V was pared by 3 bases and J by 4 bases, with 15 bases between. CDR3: CASSFEGGDSYGYTF. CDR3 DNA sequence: TGTGCCAGCAGTTTCGAAGGGGGGGACTCCTATGGCTACACCTTC.

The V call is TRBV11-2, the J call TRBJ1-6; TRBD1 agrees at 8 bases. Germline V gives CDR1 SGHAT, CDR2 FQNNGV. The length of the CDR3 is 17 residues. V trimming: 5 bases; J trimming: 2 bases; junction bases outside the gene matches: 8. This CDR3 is CASSPRQGMTYNSPLHF. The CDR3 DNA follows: TGTGCCAGCAGCCCCCGACAGGGGATGACCTATAATTCACCCCTCCACTTT.

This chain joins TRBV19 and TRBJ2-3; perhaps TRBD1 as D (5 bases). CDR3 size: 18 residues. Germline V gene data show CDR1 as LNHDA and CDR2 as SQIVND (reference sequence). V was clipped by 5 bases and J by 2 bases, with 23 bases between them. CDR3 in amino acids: CASSPTTRVNPPTDTQYF. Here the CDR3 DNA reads TGTGCCAGTAGTCCTACAACCAGGGTAAACCCCCCCACAGATACGCAGTATTTT.

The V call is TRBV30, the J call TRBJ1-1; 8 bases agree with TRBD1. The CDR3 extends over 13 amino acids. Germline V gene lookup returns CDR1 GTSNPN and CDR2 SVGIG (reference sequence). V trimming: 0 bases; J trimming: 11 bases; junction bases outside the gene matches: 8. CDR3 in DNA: TGTGCCTGGAGTGTACAGGGGGGGGACCGGGCTTTCTTT. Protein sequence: CAWSVQGGDRAFF. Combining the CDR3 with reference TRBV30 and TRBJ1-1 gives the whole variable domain SQTIHQWPATLVQPVGSPLSLECTVEGTSNPNLYWYRQAAGRGLQLLFYSVGIGQISSEVPQNLSASRPQDRQFILSSKKLLLSDSGFYLCAWSVQGGDRAFFGQGTRLTVV.

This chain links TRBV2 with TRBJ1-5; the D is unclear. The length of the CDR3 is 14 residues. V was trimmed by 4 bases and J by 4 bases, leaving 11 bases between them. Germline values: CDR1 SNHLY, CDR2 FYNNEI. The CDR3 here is CASSAGNANQPQHF. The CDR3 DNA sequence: TGTGCCAGCAGTGCAGGTAACGCGAATCAGCCCCAGCATTTT.

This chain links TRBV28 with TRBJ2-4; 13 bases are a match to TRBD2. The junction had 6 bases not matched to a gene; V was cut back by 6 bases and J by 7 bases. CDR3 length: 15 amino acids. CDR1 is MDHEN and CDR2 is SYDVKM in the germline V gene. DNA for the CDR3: TGTGCCAGCAGCACCACTAGCGGGAGGGTGAACATTCAGTACTTC. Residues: CASSTTSGRVNIQYF.

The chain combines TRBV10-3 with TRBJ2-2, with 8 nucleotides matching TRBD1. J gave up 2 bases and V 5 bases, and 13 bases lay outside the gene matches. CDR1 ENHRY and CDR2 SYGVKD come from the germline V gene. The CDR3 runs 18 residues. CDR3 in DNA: TGTGCCATCAGTACGAGCCTTAGGACAGGGCGCAACACCGGGGAGCTGTTTTTT. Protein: CAISTSLRTGRNTGELFF.

CDR3 amino acids: CASSPDRVGTEAFF. The CDR3 region has the DNA TGTGCCAGCTCACCGGACAGGGTGGGCACTGAAGCTTTCTTT. The chain recombines TRBV18 with TRBJ1-1, with 8 bases fitting TRBD1. With 3 bases clipped from V and 4 bases from J, the junction kept 4 bases outside the gene matches. The CDR3 extends over 14 amino acids. Germline V lookup: CDR1 KGHSH, CDR2 LQKENI.

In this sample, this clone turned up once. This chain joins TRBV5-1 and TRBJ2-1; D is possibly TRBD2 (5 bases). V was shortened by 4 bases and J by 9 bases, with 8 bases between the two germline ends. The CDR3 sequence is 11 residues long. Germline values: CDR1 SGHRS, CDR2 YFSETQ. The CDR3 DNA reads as TGCGCCAGCAGCCATGAGGGTGAGCAGTTCTTC. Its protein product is CASSHEGEQFF.

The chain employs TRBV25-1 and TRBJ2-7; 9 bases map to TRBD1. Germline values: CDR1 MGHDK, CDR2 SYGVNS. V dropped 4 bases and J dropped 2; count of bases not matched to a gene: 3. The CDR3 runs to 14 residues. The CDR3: CASSATGGPYEQYF. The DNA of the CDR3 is TGTGCCAGCAGTGCGACAGGGGGGCCCTACGAGCAGTACTTC.